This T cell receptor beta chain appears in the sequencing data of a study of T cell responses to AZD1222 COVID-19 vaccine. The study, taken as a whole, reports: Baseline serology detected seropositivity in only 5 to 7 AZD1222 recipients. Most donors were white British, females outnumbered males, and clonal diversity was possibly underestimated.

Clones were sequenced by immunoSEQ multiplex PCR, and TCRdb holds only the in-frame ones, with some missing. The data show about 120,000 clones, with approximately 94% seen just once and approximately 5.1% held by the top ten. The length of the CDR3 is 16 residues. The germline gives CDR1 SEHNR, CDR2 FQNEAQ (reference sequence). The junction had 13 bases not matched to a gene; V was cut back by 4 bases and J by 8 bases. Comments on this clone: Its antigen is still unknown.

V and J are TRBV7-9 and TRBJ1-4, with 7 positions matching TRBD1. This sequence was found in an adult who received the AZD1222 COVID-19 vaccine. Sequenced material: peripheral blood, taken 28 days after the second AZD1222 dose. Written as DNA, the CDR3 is TGTGCCAGCAGCTCGCTGACAGGGTTCGGGAGCGAAAAACTGTTTTTT. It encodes CASSSLTGFGSEKLFF.